This T cell receptor (beta chain) came from a study of T-cell memory formation after mild COVID-19. This clonotype has more than one count but fewer than ten. The target antigen is unknown. The study, taken as a whole, reports: A balance of CD4 and CD8 characterized clones contracting day 15 to 85, whereas later expanders leaned CD4+. Pre-infection memory already had some responding clones, implying cross-reactive memory joined. Contracting CD4+ clones were located mainly in CM and EM, and CD8+ clones in EMRA.

Barcoded TCR alpha and TCR beta cDNA libraries with UMIs came from 5'RACE using constant-segment primers. Via MiXCR, TCRdb re-called the 5' RACE reads, giving one row per CDR3 protein. The table records around 530,000 distinct CDR3 sequences, about 20% of them present only once. Trimming at V came to 6 bases and at J to 7 bases, leaving 13 bases not matched to a gene. Germline values: CDR1 MNHEY, CDR2 SVGEGT. The CDR3 length is 16 residues. The source of this sequence is an adult woman who had mild COVID-19 (a few samples of this study predate the infection). Cell type and time point are not known. The gene calls are TRBV6-2 or TRBV6-3 and TRBJ2-1; 9 bases are a match to TRBD1. The sequencing input was PBMCs or a T cell subset sorted from them (not recorded which). The CDR3: CASRPPGQGRVNEQFF. The CDR3 coding sequence is TGTGCCAGCAGACCACCGGGACAGGGTAGGGTGAATGAGCAGTTCTTC.